The 23 T cell receptor beta chains listed next were all sequenced from one sample in a study of T-cell reconstitution after alpha-beta-depleted transplantation in children. Molecular barcoding with unique molecular identifiers was used for the TCRbeta library. MiXCR was run by TCRdb on the PCR reads, yielding one entry per CDR3 protein. In the table there are hundreds of thousands of distinct CDR3 sequences, roughly 9% of which are singletons. The sample in question was PBMCs from the stem cell graft donor, obtained from the stem cell graft. Receptors originate from a human donor who donated a stem cell graft to a child with acute lymphoblastic leukemia.

This chain uses TRBV18 with TRBJ1-1; the D is unclear. Trimming took 0 bases from V and 0 from J, leaving 8 bases between them. The germline gives CDR1 KGHSH, CDR2 LQKENI. CDR3 size: 15 residues. For the CDR3, the DNA is TGTGCCAGCTCACCACCGGGCAGCTTGAACACTGAAGCTTTCTTT. Amino acid sequence: CASSPPGSLNTEAFF.

The genes are TRBV7-1 and TRBJ1-1; tentatively, D is TRBD1 (5 bases). TRBV7-1 belongs to the ORF category, with a function that is uncertain. This CDR3 has 14 amino acids. V was clipped by 3 bases and J by 6 bases, with 14 bases between them. The CDR3 DNA is TGTGCCAGCAGCTCCGGGCGCCGGGGCTCTGAAGCTTTCTTT. It specifies CASSSGRRGSEAFF.

This clonotype was observed many times. The CDR3 region has the DNA TGTGCCAGCAGTTACCTCGTCCCGGGGGGGGAACAGACCCAGTACTTC. Its protein is CASSYLVPGGEQTQYF. The rearrangement joins TRBV6-6 to TRBJ2-5, with 8 nucleotides matching TRBD2. Germline loops: CDR1 MNHNY, CDR2 SVGAGI (reference sequence). Trimming removed 2 bases from V and 6 bases from J; junction bases left unmatched: 11. CDR3 size: 16 residues.

This clonotype has more than one count but fewer than ten. The chain joins TRBV4-1 to TRBJ1-3; D not resolved. The CDR3 spans 15 residues. CDR1 is MGHRA and CDR2 is YSYEKL in the germline V gene. V was cut by 0 bases and J by 3 bases, with 9 bases left in between. The CDR3 loop is CASSQDVGIGNTIYF. The CDR3, as DNA: TGCGCCAGCAGCCAAGACGTAGGGATTGGAAACACCATATATTTT.

This clonotype was seen at least ten times. This chain joins TRBV12-3 or TRBV12-4 and TRBJ2-2; 11 positions match TRBD1. Germline trimming cut 5 bases from V and 5 bases from J; bases unmatched to any gene: 4. The CDR3 contains 15 residues. CDR3 region: CASSPDRGQTGELFF. The DNA of the CDR3 is TGTGCCAGCAGTCCGGACAGGGGGCAAACCGGGGAGCTGTTTTTT.

This clonotype showed up many times. The gene calls are TRBV20-1 and TRBJ2-7; the match to TRBD1 covers 11 bases. Germline CDR1 reads DFQATT; CDR2 reads SNEGSKA (reference sequence). The trim removed 6 bases at V and 3 bases at J, leaving 16 bases unmatched. The CDR3 has 17 amino acids. CDR3 DNA: TGCAGTGCCTCACTCCTGCGTCCCGGGACAGGGGGCTACGAGCAGTACTTC. Translation: CSASLLRPGTGGYEQYF.

Ten or more counts support this clonotype. The CDR3 DNA is TGTGCCAGCAGCCGGGCGTACCGGACCGGGGAGCTGTTTTTT. It specifies CASSRAYRTGELFF. The V gene is TRBV5-6, the J gene TRBJ2-2; D is ambiguous. Germline V lookup: CDR1 SGHDT, CDR2 YYEEEE. CDR3 length equals 14 residues. Trimming pared 4 bases from V and 5 bases from J, leaving 12 bases between.

This clonotype has only a few counts. This rearrangement joins TRBV20-1 to TRBJ2-5; 8 nucleotides align to TRBD1. Germline-derived CDR1 and CDR2 are DFQATT and SNEGSKA (reference sequence). Unmatched junction bases numbered 7, after V lost 6 bases and J lost 7 bases. CDR3 length: 12 amino acids. Here the CDR3 DNA reads TGCAGTGCGAGGACAGGGTGGATGACCCAGTACTTC. Amino acids: CSARTGWMTQYF.

This clonotype was seen at least ten times. The genes are TRBV7-2 and TRBJ2-3; a possible D gene is TRBD1 (6 bases). V lost 2 bases and J 2 bases, leaving 11 bases between the germline ends. The CDR3 is 15 amino acids. The germline gives CDR1 SGHTA, CDR2 FQGNSA. CDR3 sequence: CASSLFGTNTDTQYF. CDR3 in DNA: TGTGCCAGCAGCTTATTTGGGACAAACACAGATACGCAGTATTTT.

This clonotype was found a few times. The rearrangement uses TRBV6-1 and TRBJ1-1; TRBD1 might be the D (5 bases). Looked up from germline, CDR1 is MNHNS and CDR2 is SASEGT. V was shortened by 6 bases and J by 3 bases, with 17 bases between the two germline ends. The CDR3 loop spans 15 amino acids. The CDR3 region has the DNA TGTGCCAGCAGGGGACCGGGACGAGCGGACACTGAAGCTTTCTTT. Amino acid sequence: CASRGPGRADTEAFF.

This clonotype was picked up a small number of times. J is TRBJ1-5 and V is TRBV10-3, with 9 bases fitting TRBD1. Germline values: CDR1 ENHRY, CDR2 SYGVKD. The CDR3 runs 17 residues. Trimming took 4 bases from V and 1 from J; bases not matched to a gene: 8. CDR3 sequence reads: CAISGSGQGDSNQPQHF. In DNA form, the CDR3 reads TGTGCCATCAGTGGTTCGGGACAGGGTGACAGCAATCAGCCCCAGCATTTT.

This clonotype came up a few times. The chain joins TRBV12-3 or TRBV12-4 to TRBJ1-1; D is possibly TRBD1 (5 bases). The V and J ends lost 3 bases and 3 bases respectively, with 11 bases between them. The CDR3 is 14 amino acids. CDR3 region: CASSFSVGDTEAFF. The CDR3 bases are TGTGCCAGCAGTTTCTCGGTGGGGGACACTGAAGCTTTCTTT.

This clonotype was seen repeatedly, ten times or more. This chain uses TRBV5-1 with TRBJ2-7; D unresolved. The CDR3 has 13 residues. V lost 4 bases and J 1 base, leaving 9 bases between the germline ends. Germline CDR1 SGHRS, CDR2 YFSETQ. This CDR3 reads CASSPSASYEQYF. The CDR3 nucleotides read TGCGCCAGCAGCCCCTCCGCGTCCTACGAGCAGTACTTC.

In its sample, this clonotype was seen a few times. The chain has TRBV7-6 and TRBJ2-5, with 7 bases that match TRBD1. Germline CDR1 is SGHVS and CDR2 is FNYEAQ. V lost 4 bases and J lost 1; bases outside the gene matches: 9. CDR3 size: 16 residues. CDR3 residues: CASSSALRDSQETQYF. Here the CDR3 DNA reads TGTGCCAGCAGCTCAGCCCTCCGGGACAGCCAAGAGACCCAGTACTTC. The full variable domain, with the rest looked up from reference TRBV7-6 and TRBJ2-5, is GAGVSQSPRYKVTKRGQDVALRCDPISGHVSLYWYRQALGQGPEFLTYFNYEAQQDKSGLPNDRFSAERPEGSISTLTIQRTEQRDSAMYRCASSSALRDSQETQYFGPGTRLLVL.

This chain uses TRBV12-3 or TRBV12-4 with TRBJ2-5; 13 nucleotides agree with TRBD2. The V and J ends lost 3 bases and 3 bases, in that order; junction bases with no gene match: 7. The CDR3 has 17 amino acids. Here the CDR3 reads CASSFTGLAGSKETQYF. The CDR3 DNA follows: TGTGCCAGCAGTTTCACGGGACTAGCGGGGAGCAAAGAGACCCAGTACTTC.

V usage is TRBV3-1 and J usage is TRBJ1-1; TRBD1 matches 9 bases. J lost 5 bases, V lost 4 bases, and 8 bases had no gene match. Germline V CDR1 and CDR2: LGHDT, YNNKEL (reference sequence). The CDR3 contains 15 residues. The CDR3 protein is CASSPWGTGRTEAFF. For the CDR3, the DNA is TGTGCCAGCAGCCCTTGGGGGACAGGGAGGACTGAAGCTTTCTTT.

This clonotype was detected a few times. The chain uses TRBV12-3 or TRBV12-4 and TRBJ2-3; 13 bases are shared with TRBD2. Trimming cost V 3 bases and J 4 bases; bases outside gene matches: 4. The CDR3 is 16 amino acids. The CDR3, as DNA: TGTGCCAGCAGTTTGACTAGCGGGGGGCGAGCAGATACGCAGTATTTT. It is translated as CASSLTSGGRADTQYF.

This clonotype has a count of ten or more. This chain links TRBV20-1 with TRBJ2-1; unclear D gene. CDR1 is DFQATT and CDR2 is SNEGSKA in the germline V gene (reference sequence). The V and J ends lost 6 bases and 6 bases respectively, with 3 bases between them. The length of the CDR3 is 9 residues. As DNA, the CDR3 is TGCAGTGCAGGCAATGAGCAGTTCTTC. This codes for CSAGNEQFF.

The chain employs TRBV6-5 and TRBJ1-1, with D maybe TRBD1 (6 bases). Germline CDR1 reads MNHEY; CDR2 reads SVGAGI. The CDR3 contains 15 residues. With 2 bases removed from V and 4 bases from J, the gap between germline ends came to 14 bases. The CDR3, as DNA: TGTGCCAGCAGTTACCCCGGGACAATGGGCACTGAAGCTTTCTTT. Its translation: CASSYPGTMGTEAFF.

This clonotype was observed many times. The chain has TRBV27 and TRBJ2-3; D unclear. Germline V gene lookup returns CDR1 MNHEY and CDR2 SMNVEV (reference sequence). V was pared by 6 bases and J by 6 bases, with 25 bases between. The CDR3 extends over 17 amino acids. CDR3 in DNA: TGTGCCAGCAGACCCGGTTCCCCCGGCCCTTGGATCGATACGCAGTATTTT. This gives the protein CASRPGSPGPWIDTQYF.

This clonotype was found many times. The rearrangement joins TRBV11-2 to TRBJ2-5; 7 bases fit TRBD2. CDR3 size: 13 residues. With V trimmed by 5 bases and J by 5 bases, 5 bases remained unmatched. Germline loops: CDR1 SGHAT, CDR2 FQNNGV. CDR3 residues: CASSLGGFETQYF. The CDR3 DNA reads as TGTGCCAGCAGCCTGGGAGGGTTTGAGACCCAGTACTTC.

This clonotype came up a few times. The rearrangement links TRBV28 to TRBJ1-2; D call uncertain. CDR1 and CDR2 from the germline V gene are MDHEN and SYDVKM. V lost 5 bases, J lost 6 bases, and 10 bases lay in between. CDR3 length: 12 amino acids. The CDR3 sequence is CASSIPEDGYTF. The CDR3 nucleotides read TGTGCCAGCAGTATTCCAGAGGATGGCTACACCTTC.

This chain connects TRBV12-3 or TRBV12-4 to TRBJ2-1; the D gene is possibly TRBD2 (5 bases). V was clipped by 1 base and J by 0 bases, with 13 bases between them. CDR3 length equals 17 residues. CDR3 coding DNA: TGTGCCAGCAGTTTAGTTTGGGAGACCCTCTCCTACAATGAGCAGTTCTTC. The encoded protein is CASSLVWETLSYNEQFF.